Shown below are 27 T cell receptor beta chains from a single sample sequenced in a study of OX40 agonist ivuxolimab in advanced cancers. The receptor library was made with the immunoSEQ multiplex PCR assay. TCRdb obtained this table from immuneACCESS and retained in-frame rearrangements with V and J assigned. These tables miss some clones; where compared with another copy, unresolved V genes account for less than half of the shortfall, and the remainder is unexplained. The sample table contains more than 20,000 clones; only one count was recorded for more than 65% of them. The ten largest clones capture approximately 35% of the sample. This sample comprised CD4+ or CD8+ T cells sorted from blood, obtained in a trial of the OX40 agonist ivuxolimab. These receptors were collected from an adult with an advanced solid tumor such as melanoma, head and neck, liver or kidney cancer.

Concerning this clone: At one of its ends the junction is not consistent with the germline gene, which may arise from a read error. The gene calls are TRBV7-7 and TRBJ2-1, with D perhaps TRBD1 (6 bases). The CDR3 is made up of 13 amino acids. Per the germline V gene, CDR1 is SSHAT and CDR2 is FNYEAQ (reference sequence). The CDR3 DNA reads TGTGCTAGCAGCTTTACCCAGGGACACGAGCAGTTCTTC. Protein: CASSFTQGHEQFF.

This chain joins TRBV9 and TRBJ2-3; D is possibly TRBD2 (5 bases). Trimming cost V 2 bases and J 1 base, with 11 bases left between them. The CDR3 is 15 amino acids. Germline loops: CDR1 SGDLS, CDR2 YYNGEE. The chain's CDR3 is CASSVGSGGTDTQYF. CDR3 in DNA: TGTGCCAGCAGCGTTGGGAGCGGAGGCACAGATACGCAGTATTTT.

V gene TRBV7-9 combines with J gene TRBJ2-1; the match to TRBD2 covers 13 bases. J was trimmed by 7 bases and V by 5 bases; bases with no gene match: 8. Germline V lookup: CDR1 SEHNR, CDR2 FQNEAQ (reference sequence). CDR3 length: 16 residues. CDR3 amino acids: CASSPAKGLAGNEQFF. The DNA for the CDR3 is TGTGCCAGCAGCCCCGCGAAGGGACTAGCGGGAAATGAGCAGTTCTTC. Full variable domain (missing parts from reference TRBV7-9 and TRBJ2-1): DTGVSQNPRHKITKRGQNVTFRCDPISEHNRLYWYRQTLGQGPEFLTYFQNEAQLEKSRLLSDRFSAERPKGSFSTLEIQRTEQGDSAMYLCASSPAKGLAGNEQFFGPGTRLTVL.

This clone has only a few counts. The DNA of the CDR3 is TGTGCCAGCAGTGGGTCAGGCCAGGGCGAGCAGTACTTC. This encodes CASSGSGQGEQYF. V and J are TRBV2 and TRBJ2-7; D might be TRBD1 (5 bases). The V gene's germline CDR1 is SNHLY and CDR2 FYNNEI. This CDR3 spans 13 amino acids. The germline V and J ends were trimmed by 4 bases and 6 bases, with 13 bases remaining between them.

This clone has only a few counts. The chain combines TRBV6-5 with TRBJ2-2; possible D gene TRBD1, 6 bases. This CDR3 spans 14 amino acids. The germline CDR1 and CDR2 sequences are MNHEY and SVGAGI. V gave up 2 bases and J gave up 5 bases, with 9 bases separating them. This CDR3 reads CASSYKQGTGELFF. The CDR3 DNA is TGTGCCAGCAGTTACAAACAGGGAACCGGGGAGCTGTTTTTT.

J is TRBJ2-1 and V is TRBV7-6, with 10 bases aligning to TRBD2. Germline V gene lookup returns CDR1 SGHVS and CDR2 FNYEAQ. The ends lost 2 bases at V and 0 bases at J; junction bases unmatched: 4. The CDR3 is 17 amino acids. The CDR3: CASSLLASGSSYNEQFF. CDR3 DNA sequence: TGTGCCAGCAGCTTACTGGCTAGCGGGAGCTCCTACAATGAGCAGTTCTTC.

The sample holds a few counts of this clone. At one end, the junction sequence differs from germline, possibly due to a read error. The gene calls are TRBV5-5 and TRBJ1-5; tentatively, D is TRBD1 (6 bases). The CDR3 runs 15 residues. Germline CDR1 SGHKS, CDR2 YYEKEE (reference sequence). The CDR3 reads CASARTVYSNQPQHF. The CDR3 nucleotides are TGTGCCAGCGCAAGGACAGTTTATAGCAATCAGCCCCAGCATTTC.

The chain carries TRBV5-1 and TRBJ1-1; maybe TRBD1 (5 bases). The CDR3 is made up of 14 amino acids. Germline V gives CDR1 SGHRS, CDR2 YFSETQ. V shed 7 bases and J shed 8 bases, with 21 bases lying between them. The CDR3 protein is CASGRWEGTPEAFF. For the CDR3, the DNA is TGCGCCAGCGGACGCTGGGAGGGGACTCCAGAAGCTTTCTTT.

V usage is TRBV10-3 and J usage is TRBJ1-1; maybe TRBD1 (5 bases). This CDR3 comprises 13 residues. Germline CDR1 is ENHRY and CDR2 is SYGVKD. V dropped 8 bases and J dropped 6 bases, with 16 bases sitting between them. The CDR3 bases are TGTGCCATCGCGGGGGAAGGATGGCCTGAAGCTTTCTTT. Translation: CAIAGEGWPEAFF.

This chain joins TRBV6-5 and TRBJ1-4; D is possibly TRBD1 (5 bases). The V and J ends lost 6 bases and 8 bases respectively, with 16 bases between them. CDR1 is MNHEY, CDR2 SVGAGI, per germline. The CDR3 contains 14 residues. The CDR3 region has the DNA TGTGCCAGCAGCAAAACACGGGGGGGAGAAAAACTGTTTTTT. It codes for CASSKTRGGEKLFF.

The rearrangement joins TRBV28 to TRBJ2-7; 9 bases match TRBD2. V shed 4 bases and J 3 bases; nucleotides not matched to a gene: 10. Germline CDR1 MDHEN, CDR2 SYDVKM. The CDR3 sequence is 16 residues long. The CDR3 DNA follows: TGTGCCAGCAGTTCCTACCCTAGCGGGAATAGCTACGAGCAGTACTTC. It codes for CASSSYPSGNSYEQYF.

The gene calls are TRBV5-1 and TRBJ1-6, with unresolved D. Looked up from germline, CDR1 is SGHRS and CDR2 is YFSETQ. Trimming left V 4 bases short and J 10 bases short, with 15 bases between. This CDR3 is 14 amino acids long. The CDR3 reads CASSPDGFGSPLHF. The CDR3 DNA reads as TGCGCCAGCAGCCCCGACGGTTTTGGGTCACCCCTCCACTTT.

This chain connects TRBV28 to TRBJ2-2; TRBD2 matches at 11 bases. CDR3 length equals 17 residues. Germline-derived CDR1 and CDR2 are MDHEN and SYDVKM. The ends lost 4 bases at V and 1 base at J; junction bases unmatched: 5. The CDR3 sequence: CASSWLGTSGNTGELFF. The CDR3 region has the DNA TGTGCCAGCAGTTGGCTCGGGACTAGCGGGAACACCGGGGAGCTGTTTTTT.

The genes are TRBV29-1 and TRBJ1-2, with no clear D. Deletions cut 5 bases from V and 3 bases from J, with 10 bases between. CDR1 is SQVTM and CDR2 is ANQGSEA in the germline V gene. This CDR3 is built from 12 residues. The CDR3 sequence: CSVIRTDYGYTF. The CDR3 nucleotides read TGCAGCGTTATCAGGACGGACTATGGCTACACCTTC.

The chain recombines TRBV11-2 with TRBJ2-7; TRBD1 might be the D (5 bases). V lost 6 bases and J 3 bases, leaving 15 bases between the germline ends. The CDR3 spans 14 residues. CDR1 is SGHAT and CDR2 is FQNNGV in the germline V gene. The CDR3 here is CASSLDIGHYEQYF. CDR3 bases: TGTGCCAGCAGTCTAGACATTGGACACTACGAGCAGTACTTC.

The chain is built from TRBV5-4 and TRBJ1-2; 8 nucleotides line up with TRBD1. Germline V CDR1 and CDR2: SGHNT, YYREEE (reference sequence). Unmatched junction bases numbered 12, after V lost 4 bases and J lost 7 bases. CDR3 length: 15 amino acids. The DNA for the CDR3 is TGTGCCAGCAGCAGTCAGACAGGGGCTATGGGTGGCTACACCTTC. Its protein is CASSSQTGAMGGYTF. The whole variable domain, filled in from reference TRBV5-4 and TRBJ1-2, reads ETGVTQSPTHLIKTRGQQVTLRCSSQSGHNTVSWYQQALGQGPQFIFQYYREEENGRGNFPPRFSGLQFPNYSSELNVNALELDDSALYLCASSSQTGAMGGYTFGSGTRLTVV.

The chain employs TRBV6-5 and TRBJ1-5, with 8 bases matching TRBD1. From germline, CDR1 is MNHEY and CDR2 SVGAGI. The CDR3 runs to 15 residues. Trimming took 6 bases from V and 7 from J; bases not matched to a gene: 11. CDR3 bases: TGTGCCAGCAGGGATGACAGGGGTCAGGGCCAGCCCCAGCATTTT. Encoded protein: CASRDDRGQGQPQHF.

This rearrangement joins TRBV6-1 to TRBJ2-7; D is undetermined. V gave up 2 bases and J gave up 4 bases, with 9 bases separating them. This CDR3 region has 13 residues. CDR1 and CDR2 from the germline V gene are MNHNS and SASEGT. In DNA form, the CDR3 reads TGTGCCAGCAGTGAACCCCCGGGTTACGAGCAGTACTTC. Amino acid sequence: CASSEPPGYEQYF.

This sequence joins TRBV19 and TRBJ2-7, with 9 bases lining up with TRBD1. This CDR3 region has 16 residues. V dropped 5 bases and J dropped 1; count of bases not matched to a gene: 9. Germline assignment: CDR1 LNHDA and CDR2 SQIVND (reference sequence). The CDR3 nucleotides are TGTGCCAGTAGTTTGGGACAGGGAGCTCCATCCTACGAGCAGTACTTC. Translating it yields CASSLGQGAPSYEQYF. The complete variable domain, with remaining parts taken from reference TRBV19 and TRBJ2-7, reads DGGITQSPKYLFRKEGQNVTLSCEQNLNHDAMYWYRQDPGQGLRLIYYSQIVNDFQKGDIAEGYSVSREKKESFPLTVTSAQKNPTAFYLCASSLGQGAPSYEQYFGPGTRLTVT.

Only a few counts were recorded for this clone. V gene TRBV5-4 combines with J gene TRBJ2-5; TRBD1 agrees at 11 bases. The CDR3 is made up of 15 amino acids. V lost 4 bases to trimming and J lost 5 bases; unmatched junction nucleotides: 7. The germline gives CDR1 SGHNT, CDR2 YYREEE (reference sequence). DNA for the CDR3: TGTGCCAGCAGCATGGGGACAGGGGGTGGTGAGACCCAGTACTTC. Amino acids: CASSMGTGGGETQYF.

The rearrangement joins TRBV15 to TRBJ2-5; a weak D match, TRBD1 (6 bases). The germline V gene encodes CDR1 LNHNV and CDR2 YYDKDF (reference sequence). The CDR3 sequence is 14 residues long. V dropped 0 bases and J dropped 5 bases, with 10 bases sitting between them. This chain's CDR3 is CATSRDYRAETQYF. In nucleotides, the CDR3 is TGTGCCACCAGCAGAGATTACAGGGCGGAGACCCAGTACTTC.

The rearrangement uses TRBV29-1 and TRBJ1-6; TRBD1 matches at 7 bases. The CDR3 extends over 14 amino acids. The germline CDR1 and CDR2 sequences are SQVTM and ANQGSEA. Trimming cost V 5 bases and J 7 bases; bases outside gene matches: 8. The CDR3 nucleotides are TGCAGCGTTAAGACAGGGACTAACAATTCACCCCTCCACTTT. Translation: CSVKTGTNNSPLHF.

V and J are TRBV6-5 and TRBJ2-7; 7 nucleotides agree with TRBD1. V shed 4 bases, J shed 2 bases, and the junction held 2 bases outside the gene matches. The CDR3 spans 13 residues. Looked up from germline, CDR1 is MNHEY and CDR2 is SVGAGI. Written as DNA, the CDR3 is TGTGCCAGCAGTTCTCAGGGGGCCTACGAGCAGTACTTC. The encoded protein is CASSSQGAYEQYF.

The chain employs TRBV4-1 and TRBJ2-7, with unresolved D. Trimming removed 1 base at V and 0 bases at J, with 19 bases between. The CDR3 is 18 residues long. The V gene's germline CDR1 is MGHRA and CDR2 YSYEKL. DNA for the CDR3: TGCGCCAGCAGCCAAGGAGCAGGTGTTCACGGTACCTCCTACGAGCAGTACTTC. Translating it yields CASSQGAGVHGTSYEQYF.

The chain couples TRBV11-3 to TRBJ2-7; unclear D gene. V lost 5 bases to trimming and J lost 3 bases, with 20 bases between them. Germline CDR1 SGHNT, CDR2 YENEEA. There are 16 residues in the CDR3. CDR3: CASSPLRVSQGYEQYF. The CDR3 nucleotides are TGTGCCAGCAGCCCCCTTCGAGTCTCCCAAGGCTACGAGCAGTACTTC.

Only one count was recorded for this clone. The chain recombines TRBV2 with TRBJ1-5; D call uncertain. The germline V and J ends were trimmed by 6 bases and 0 bases, with 6 bases remaining between them. The CDR3 is 13 amino acids. Germline V CDR1 and CDR2: SNHLY, FYNNEI. Written as DNA, the CDR3 is TGTGCCAGCAGGCGGGATAGCAATCAGCCCCAGCATTTT. It encodes CASRRDSNQPQHF. The full variable domain, completed using reference TRBV2 and TRBJ1-5, is EPEVTQTPSHQVTQMGQEVILRCVPISNHLYFYWYRQILGQKVEFLVSFYNNEISEKSEIFDDQFSVERPDGSNFTLKIRSTKLEDSAMYFCASRRDSNQPQHFGDGTRLSIL.

Only one count was recorded for this clone. The chain couples TRBV9 to TRBJ2-1; D not certain. The CDR3 is made up of 12 amino acids. Trimming cost V 0 bases and J 6 bases, with 4 bases left between them. Germline CDR1 SGDLS, CDR2 YYNGEE. The CDR3 bases are TGTGCCAGCAGCGTAGGGGTCAATGAGCAGTTCTTC. It specifies CASSVGVNEQFF.